A selection of T cell receptor beta chains follows, all from one sample in a study of cytomegalovirus exposure and HLA in healthy donors. Sequencing used immunoSEQ multiplex PCR; TCRdb keeps in-frame clones, though not all of them. The sample lists approximately 120,000 clones; 74% were seen once. The sequenced sample was PBMCs. These receptors came from a human donor in good health. Each CDR3 is given with its conserved first and last residue. D genes are given only for firm matches. Size is stated for part of the rows, as once, few or many counts, or as a class when the clone is expanded.

j_gene: TRBJ1-1; v_gene: TRBV27; abundance: NA; d_gene: NA; CDR3aa: CASRSWTAKGGEAFF; CDR3nt: TGTGCCAGCAGGTCCTGGACAGCCAAAGGGGGAGAGGCTTTCTTT
j_gene: TRBJ2-1; v_gene: TRBV11-3; abundance: NA; d_gene: TRBD2; CDR3aa: CASSKRLAGGNEQFF; CDR3nt: TGTGCCAGCAGCAAGAGACTAGCGGGAGGCAATGAGCAGTTCTTC
j_gene: TRBJ2-5; v_gene: TRBV7-9; abundance: few; d_gene: TRBD2; CDR3aa: CASSSAAGDETQYF; CDR3nt: TGTGCCAGCAGCTCCGCAGCGGGGGACGAGACCCAGTACTTC
j_gene: TRBJ1-2; v_gene: TRBV27; abundance: NA; d_gene: TRBD1; CDR3aa: CATRRQGTVYGYTF; CDR3nt: TGTGCCACTCGAAGACAGGGCACCGTCTATGGCTACACCTTC
j_gene: TRBJ2-7; v_gene: TRBV27; abundance: NA; d_gene: TRBD2; CDR3aa: CASSLRSGRAYEQYF; CDR3nt: TGTGCCAGCAGTTTAAGGAGCGGGAGGGCCTACGAGCAGTACTTC
j_gene: TRBJ2-7; v_gene: TRBV28; abundance: NA; d_gene: NA; CDR3aa: CASSFSVGLVLF; CDR3nt: TGTGCCAGCAGTTTTTCCGTTGGACTCGTTCTCTTC
j_gene: TRBJ1-2; v_gene: TRBV10-3; abundance: NA; d_gene: NA; CDR3aa: CAISEGGSVRGYTF; CDR3nt: TGTGCCATCAGTGAAGGGGGTTCCGTGAGGGGCTACACCTTC
j_gene: TRBJ1-2; v_gene: TRBV6-6; abundance: NA; d_gene: NA; CDR3aa: CASSSRKGDERGYTF; CDR3nt: TGTGCCAGCAGTTCCCGGAAAGGGGATGAACGGGGCTACACCTTC
j_gene: TRBJ1-3; v_gene: TRBV5-1; abundance: NA; d_gene: NA; CDR3aa: CASSTEGAGNTIYF; CDR3nt: TGCGCCAGCAGTACAGAGGGGGCTGGAAACACCATATATTTT
j_gene: TRBJ1-3; v_gene: TRBV28; abundance: few; d_gene: TRBD1; CDR3aa: CASSLAQGSGNTIYF; CDR3nt: TGTGCCAGCAGTTTAGCACAGGGGTCTGGAAACACCATATATTTT
j_gene: TRBJ2-3; v_gene: TRBV27; abundance: NA; d_gene: TRBD2; CDR3aa: CASSLLSGGPDTQYF; CDR3nt: TGTGCCAGCAGTTTATTAAGCGGGGGGCCAGATACGCAGTATTTT
j_gene: TRBJ1-5; v_gene: TRBV7-7; abundance: NA; d_gene: NA; CDR3aa: CASSLGANQPQHF; CDR3nt: TGTGCCAGCAGCTTAGGGGCTAATCAGCCCCAGCATTTT
j_gene: TRBJ1-1; v_gene: TRBV5-6; abundance: NA; d_gene: NA; CDR3aa: CATLRREIKGTESFF; CDR3nt: TGTGCCACGCTCCGACGGGAAATTAAGGGCACTGAATCTTTCTTT
j_gene: TRBJ2-5; v_gene: TRBV7-8; abundance: NA; d_gene: TRBD2; CDR3aa: CASSQIRLAGRYQETQYF; CDR3nt: TGTGCCAGCAGCCAAATAAGACTAGCGGGAAGGTACCAAGAGACCCAGTACTTC
j_gene: TRBJ1-5; v_gene: TRBV2; abundance: NA; d_gene: NA; CDR3aa: CASRGEGNQPQHF; CDR3nt: TGTGCCAGCAGGGGGGAGGGGAATCAGCCCCAGCATTTT
j_gene: TRBJ2-7; v_gene: TRBV7-2; abundance: NA; d_gene: TRBD2; CDR3aa: CASSSGTSNSYEQYF; CDR3nt: TGTGCCAGCAGCTCTGGGACTAGCAACTCCTACGAGCAGTACTTC
j_gene: TRBJ1-1; v_gene: TRBV2; abundance: NA; d_gene: TRBD1; CDR3aa: CASGRQGARSEAFF; CDR3nt: TGTGCCAGCGGACGACAGGGGGCAAGATCTGAAGCTTTCTTT
j_gene: TRBJ1-4; v_gene: TRBV30; abundance: NA; d_gene: NA; CDR3aa: CAWTHDEKLFF; CDR3nt: TGTGCCTGGACACATGATGAAAAACTGTTTTTT
j_gene: TRBJ1-2; v_gene: TRBV5-1; abundance: NA; d_gene: TRBD1; CDR3aa: CASSLGTGNGWNGYTF; CDR3nt: TGCGCCAGCAGCTTGGGGACAGGGAACGGATGGAACGGCTACACCTTC
j_gene: TRBJ1-5; v_gene: TRBV28; abundance: NA; d_gene: TRBD1; CDR3aa: CASGGQGISQHF; CDR3nt: TGTGCCAGCGGGGGACAGGGGATTTCCCAGCATTTT
j_gene: TRBJ2-1; v_gene: TRBV29-1; abundance: few; d_gene: TRBD2; CDR3aa: CSVGGGRDGYANEQFF; CDR3nt: TGCAGCGTTGGTGGGGGGAGGGACGGTTACGCGAATGAGCAGTTCTTC
j_gene: TRBJ2-7; v_gene: TRBV5-1; abundance: NA; d_gene: NA; CDR3aa: CASSLVVSPYEQYF; CDR3nt: TGCGCCAGCAGCTTGGTAGTATCGCCCTACGAGCAGTACTTC
j_gene: TRBJ2-1; v_gene: TRBV29-1; abundance: NA; d_gene: TRBD1; CDR3aa: CSPRTGPNEQFF; CDR3nt: TGCAGCCCCAGGACAGGACCCAATGAGCAGTTCTTC
j_gene: TRBJ1-6; v_gene: TRBV18; abundance: few; d_gene: NA; CDR3aa: CASSGSWGNSPLHF; CDR3nt: TGTGCCAGCTCAGGTTCTTGGGGCAATTCACCCCTCCACTTT
j_gene: TRBJ2-7; v_gene: TRBV5-1; abundance: NA; d_gene: NA; CDR3aa: CASSLQDIAYEQYF; CDR3nt: TGCGCCAGCAGCTTGCAAGACATAGCCTACGAGCAGTACTTC
j_gene: TRBJ2-2; v_gene: TRBV7-9; abundance: NA; d_gene: TRBD1; CDR3aa: CASSLETGEITGELFF; CDR3nt: TGTGCCAGCAGCTTAGAGACAGGGGAGATTACCGGGGAGCTGTTTTTT
j_gene: TRBJ2-3; v_gene: TRBV29-1; abundance: NA; d_gene: NA; CDR3aa: CSVGQTLRLNTDTQYF; CDR3nt: TGCAGCGTAGGACAGACCCTTCGTCTAAACACAGATACGCAGTATTTT